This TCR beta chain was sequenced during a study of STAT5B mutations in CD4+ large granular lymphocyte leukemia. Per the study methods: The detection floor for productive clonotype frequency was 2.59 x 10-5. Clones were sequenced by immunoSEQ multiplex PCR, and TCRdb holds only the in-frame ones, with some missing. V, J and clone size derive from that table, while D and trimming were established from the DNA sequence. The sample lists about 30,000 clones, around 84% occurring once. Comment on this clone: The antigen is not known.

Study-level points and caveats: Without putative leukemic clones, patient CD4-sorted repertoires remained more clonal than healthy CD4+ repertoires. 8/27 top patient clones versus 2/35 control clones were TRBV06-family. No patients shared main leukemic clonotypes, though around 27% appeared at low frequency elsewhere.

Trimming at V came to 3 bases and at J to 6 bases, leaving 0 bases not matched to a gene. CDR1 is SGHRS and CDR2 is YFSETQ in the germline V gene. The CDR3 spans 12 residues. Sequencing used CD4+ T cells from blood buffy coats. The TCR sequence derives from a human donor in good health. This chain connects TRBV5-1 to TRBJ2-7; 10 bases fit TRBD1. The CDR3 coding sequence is TGCGCCAGCAGCTGGGACAGGGGCGAGCAGTACTTC. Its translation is CASSWDRGEQYF.